These 5 T cell receptor beta chains originate from one sample sequenced in a study of blood T cell repertoires in COVID-19. TCRdb's table, derived via immunoSEQ multiplex PCR, lists solely in-frame clones and lacks some. The repertoire consists of roughly 380,000 clones, with 75% to 90% occurring once and the leading ten covering under 2%. The source material was peripheral blood. The source of these receptors is a woman aged 40 to 55 with COVID-19, enrolled during active disease.

V is TRBV24-1 and J is TRBJ1-5; TRBD1 matches at 8 bases. This CDR3 has 15 amino acids. With 4 bases clipped from V and 5 bases from J, the junction kept 6 bases outside the gene matches. Looked up from germline, CDR1 is KGHDR and CDR2 is SFDVKD. The CDR3 is CATSDTGGHDQPQHF. The CDR3 DNA sequence: TGTGCCACCAGTGACACAGGGGGTCACGATCAGCCCCAGCATTTT.

CDR3 DNA sequence: TGTGCCAGCAGCCCCGGGACTAGCGGGAGTCGCAGTAAAGAGCAGTACTTC. It encodes CASSPGTSGSRSKEQYF. V gene TRBV5-6 combines with J gene TRBJ2-7; 14 bases agree with TRBD2. The CDR3 is 17 residues long. V was clipped by 4 bases and J by 7 bases; unmatched bases: 13. Germline V gives CDR1 SGHDT, CDR2 YYEEEE.

The chain recombines TRBV7-2 with TRBJ2-7; the D is unclear. In germline, CDR1 is SGHTA, CDR2 FQGNSA. There are 11 residues in the CDR3. V lost 6 bases to trimming and J lost 3 bases, with 6 bases between them. CDR3 loop: CASSSLYEQYF. CDR3 in DNA: TGTGCCAGCAGTTCACTCTACGAGCAGTACTTC.

This chain links TRBV7-2 with TRBJ1-3; the D gene is possibly TRBD1 (5 bases). The V and J ends lost 2 bases and 3 bases respectively, with 17 bases between them. Germline CDR1 SGHTA, CDR2 FQGNSA. CDR3 length equals 17 residues. The CDR3 spells CASSLTKAGYNGNTIYF. The CDR3 DNA reads as TGTGCCAGCAGCTTAACAAAGGCAGGGTATAATGGAAACACCATATATTTT.

The chain combines TRBV9 with TRBJ1-3, with 9 bases aligning to TRBD1. Trimming removed 3 bases from V and 4 bases from J; junction bases left unmatched: 8. The CDR3 has 16 residues. The V gene's germline CDR1 is SGDLS and CDR2 YYNGEE. CDR3 sequence reads: CASSALITGGGNTIYF. DNA for the CDR3: TGTGCCAGCAGCGCCCTAATAACAGGGGGCGGAAACACCATATATTTT.